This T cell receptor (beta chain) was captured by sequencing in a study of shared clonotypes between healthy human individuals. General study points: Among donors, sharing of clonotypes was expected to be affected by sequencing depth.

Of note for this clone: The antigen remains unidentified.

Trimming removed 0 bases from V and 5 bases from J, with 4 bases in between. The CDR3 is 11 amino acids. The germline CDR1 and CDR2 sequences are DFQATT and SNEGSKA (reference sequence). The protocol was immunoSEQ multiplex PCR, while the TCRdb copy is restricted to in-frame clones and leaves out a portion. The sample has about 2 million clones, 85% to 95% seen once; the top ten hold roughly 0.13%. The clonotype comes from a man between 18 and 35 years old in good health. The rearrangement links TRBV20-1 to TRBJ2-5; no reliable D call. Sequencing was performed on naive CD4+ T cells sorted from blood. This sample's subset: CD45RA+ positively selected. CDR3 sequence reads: CSARDSETQYF. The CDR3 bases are TGCAGTGCTAGAGATTCCGAGACCCAGTACTTC.